These T cell receptor beta chains were read from a single sample in a study of blood T cell repertoires in COVID-19. Profiling relied on immunoSEQ multiplex PCR, and the TCRdb table lists in-frame clones only, not all of them. Seen here are hundreds of thousands of clones, 70% to 90% observed once, and the top ten hold 3% to 3.5%. Sequenced input: PBMCs or T cells enriched from blood (not recorded which). The receptor source for this set is a woman aged 45-59 years in a cohort exposed to, infected with or recovered from COVID-19 (not recorded which). CDR3s include the opening cysteine and the closing phenylalanine or tryptophan. A D gene is named only where the DNA matches it firmly. The size of a clone is reported for some rows only, either as once, few or many, or as a class for expanded clones.

TRBV5-6	TRBJ2-7	-	-	TGTGCCAGCAGCTTGGCAGGGTTCGAGCAGTACTTC	CASSLAGFEQYF
TRBV28	TRBJ1-2	TRBD1	-	TGTGCCAGCAGTTTAGGGGTCCGGGACAGGCGGTACTATGGCGGCTACACCTTC	CASSLGVRDRRYYGGYTF
TRBV27	TRBJ1-3	-	-	TGTGCCAGCAGTCTCGTACGAGGAGGAAACACCATATATTTT	CASSLVRGGNTIYF
TRBV6-5	TRBJ1-1	-	-	TGTGCCAGCAGTCGGTGGGGGGAGGACACTGAAGCTTTCTTT	CASSRWGEDTEAFF
TRBV18	TRBJ2-3	-	-	TGTGCCAGCTCTTCCTCTCGCACAGATACGCAGTATTTT	CASSSSRTDTQYF
TRBV7-9	TRBJ1-3	-	-	TGTGCCAGCAGCTACCGGGACAGAAACACCATATATTTT	CASSYRDRNTIYF
TRBV6-5	TRBJ1-2	-	-	TGTGCCAGCAGTTACTCTACAGGGAACTATGGCTACACCTTC	CASSYSTGNYGYTF
TRBV5-1	TRBJ1-2	-	-	TGCGCCAGCAGCTTGGCCGTGGGGCAGGACTATGGCTACACCTTC	CASSLAVGQDYGYTF
TRBV6-2/TRBV6-3	TRBJ2-7	TRBD2	-	TGTGCCAGCAGTAGACTAGCGGGGGCCGTCTACGAGCAGTACTTC	CASSRLAGAVYEQYF
TRBV5-4	TRBJ2-7	-	-	TGTGCCAGCAGCTTGGGGGGCGGACGGACCTACGAGCAGTACTTC	CASSLGGGRTYEQYF
TRBV6-2/TRBV6-3	TRBJ1-2	TRBD1	-	TGTGCCAGCAGTTACCAACAGGGGAGTGTGGGCTATGGCTACACCTTC	CASSYQQGSVGYGYTF
TRBV7-9	TRBJ2-3	-	-	TGTGCCAGCAGCTTTATCAGGGACTTTCCCCTGGGCGAAACAGATACGCAGTATTTT	CASSFIRDFPLGETDTQYF
TRBV7-6	TRBJ2-5	-	-	TGTGCCAGCAGCTCCCGTAGCCGCCAAGAGACCCAGTACTTC	CASSSRSRQETQYF
TRBV15	TRBJ1-5	-	-	TGTGCCACTGCGGACAGAAACTATTACAATCAGCCCCAGCATTTT	CATADRNYYNQPQHF
TRBV5-6	TRBJ1-5	TRBD1	-	TGTGCCAGCAGCTCCCGGGACAGGGGAAGCAATCAGCCCCAGCATTTT	CASSSRDRGSNQPQHF
TRBV3-1/TRBV3-2	TRBJ1-1	-	-	TGTGCCAGCAGCTCTAGAGTTAACACTGAAGCTTTCTTT	CASSSRVNTEAFF
TRBV10-3	TRBJ1-6	TRBD1	-	TGTGCCATCAGTGACCACCGGGACAGTTCTTATAATTCACCCCTCCACTTT	CAISDHRDSSYNSPLHF
TRBV5-4	TRBJ2-2	TRBD2	-	TGTGCCAGCAGCACGACTAGCGGGGGGCGGAACACCGGGGAGCTGTTTTTT	CASSTTSGGRNTGELFF
TRBV7-7	TRBJ2-3	-	-	TGTGCTAGCAGCTTGACTTCCGGAGAGTCAGATACGCAGTATTTT	CASSLTSGESDTQYF
TRBV4-2	TRBJ2-1	-	-	TGTGCCAGCAGCCAAAGGGGGGCCGGGGAGGGTGAGCAGTTCTTC	CASSQRGAGEGEQFF
TRBV5-8	TRBJ1-2	-	-	TGTGCCAGCAGCTTCGAACAGACGACCTATGGCTACACCTTC	CASSFEQTTYGYTF
TRBV11-2	TRBJ2-1	TRBD2	-	TGTGCCAGCAGCTTATACGGGACTAGCGGGGGGGCCTACAATGAGCAGTTCTTC	CASSLYGTSGGAYNEQFF
TRBV9	TRBJ2-1	TRBD2	-	TGTGCCAGCAGCGTATACCCCATTAGCGGGGGGGCCTATGAGCAGTTCTTC	CASSVYPISGGAYEQFF
TRBV12-3/TRBV12-4	TRBJ1-2	TRBD1	-	TGTGCCAGCAGCCTGACAGGGGTAATTGGCTACACCTTC	CASSLTGVIGYTF
TRBV7-3	TRBJ1-1	TRBD1	once	TGTGCCAGCAGCACACAGGGGGGAACTGAAGCTTTCTTT	CASSTQGGTEAFF
TRBV27	TRBJ2-3	TRBD2	-	TGTGCCAGCAGTTTAAGGTCGAGCGGGGGCCCCCGTCGAGATACGCAGTATTTT	CASSLRSSGGPRRDTQYF
TRBV4-2	TRBJ1-1	-	-	TGTGCCAGCAGCCAAGATATAAGAACAGTTGGGGCTTTCTTT	CASSQDIRTVGAFF
TRBV28	TRBJ1-3	-	-	TGTGCCAGCAGACCCGGACAGACTGGAAACACCATATATTTT	CASRPGQTGNTIYF
TRBV24-1	TRBJ1-4	-	-	TGTGCCACCAGTGATTCTACTTCCACTAATGAAAAACTGTTTTTT	CATSDSTSTNEKLFF
TRBV5-8	TRBJ2-2	-	-	TGTGCCAGCAGCGTAACCCTGGGGGCTGACACCGGGGAGCTGTTTTTT	CASSVTLGADTGELFF
TRBV19	TRBJ2-1	TRBD1	-	TGTGCCAGTACCCTCGGGACAGGGGTTGGGAATGAGCAGTTCTTC	CASTLGTGVGNEQFF
TRBV6-2/TRBV6-3	TRBJ1-5	-	few	TGTGCCAGCAGTTACATATTGGACAGCCCCAATCAGCCCCAGCATTTT	CASSYILDSPNQPQHF
TRBV5-8	TRBJ2-7	-	-	TGTGCCAGCAGCTTGTTGGGGCAGGGCTTACCCTACGAGCAGTACTTC	CASSLLGQGLPYEQYF
TRBV12-2	TRBJ1-1	-	-	TGTGCAAGTCGTCTAGGGGCGAAACAGAGATTGAACACTGAAGCTTTCTTT	CASRLGAKQRLNTEAFF
TRBV7-8	TRBJ1-5	TRBD1	-	TGTGCCAGCAGCCGAGTCACAGGGGACTTAAATCAGCCCCAGCATTTT	CASSRVTGDLNQPQHF
TRBV10-1	TRBJ2-1	-	-	TGCGCCAGCAGTGACCGTGGACTAGGGGGCTACAATGAGCAGTTCTTC	CASSDRGLGGYNEQFF
TRBV28	TRBJ2-2	-	once	TGTGCCAGCAGTTTAGGGCTACAGGGTTGGAACACCGGGGAGCTGTTTTTT	CASSLGLQGWNTGELFF
TRBV2	TRBJ1-1	-	-	TGTGCCAGCAGCACGGACAGACATACCACTGAAGCTTTCTTT	CASSTDRHTTEAFF
TRBV28	TRBJ2-7	-	-	TGTGCCAGTACATGGCAGGTATTTCCCTACGAGCAGTACTTC	CASTWQVFPYEQYF
TRBV28	TRBJ1-2	TRBD1	-	TGTGCCAGCAGCCCGGGACAGGTTTATGGCTACACCTTC	CASSPGQVYGYTF
TRBV27	TRBJ1-6	-	-	TGTGCCAGCAGTTTATCGACCCGGAGCAATTCACCCCTCCACTTT	CASSLSTRSNSPLHF
TRBV24-1	TRBJ2-7	TRBD1	once	TGTGCCACCAGTGAGTCCGGGACAGGGGGCGCCGAGCAGTACTTC	CATSESGTGGAEQYF
TRBV30	TRBJ1-6	-	few	TGTGCCTGGAGGGAGCAGCCGAGCTCCTATAATTCACCCCTCCACTTT	CAWREQPSSYNSPLHF
TRBV7-9	TRBJ1-1	-	-	TGTGCCAGCAGCTTAGGGGGGAGCCAGGACGCTAGCGGAGCTTTCTTT	CASSLGGSQDASGAFF
TRBV2	TRBJ1-2	-	-	TGTGCCAGTAACAGGGTCAACTATGGCTACACCTTC	CASNRVNYGYTF
TRBV19	TRBJ2-7	TRBD2	-	TGTGCCAGTAGTACGGCCCCCCTAGCGGGGGGGCTCGGCGAGCAGTACTTC	CASSTAPLAGGLGEQYF
TRBV2	TRBJ1-4	-	-	TGTGCCAGCAGTGACCGGGGTAGGGAAAAACTGTTTTTT	CASSDRGREKLFF
TRBV28	TRBJ1-1	-	-	TGTGCCAGCAGGTCGGACAGAGTGAGGGCTTTCTTT	CASRSDRVRAFF
TRBV7-2	TRBJ2-1	TRBD2	-	TGTGCCAGCAGCTCCTCTAGCGGGGGGGCCTACAATGAGCAGTTCTTC	CASSSSSGGAYNEQFF
TRBV5-1	TRBJ1-6	-	-	TGCGCCAGCAGCCAAGGGGGGGGTGGAGATGGGAATTCACCCCTCCACTTT	CASSQGGGGDGNSPLHF
TRBV5-1	TRBJ1-2	-	-	TGCGCCAGCAGCTTGGCCGGGACTTTCTATGGCTACACCTTC	CASSLAGTFYGYTF
TRBV7-9	TRBJ2-1	TRBD2	-	TGTGCCAGCAGCTTATGGGTTAGCGGGGGGAATGAGCAGTTCTTC	CASSLWVSGGNEQFF